The entry that follows covers one T cell receptor beta chain sequence. Antigen unknown. The study's findings and limits: Greatest tumor Treg TCR overlap was with tumor naive CD4+ cells. The TCR gene usage of tumor memory CD4+ T cells clustered together with blood and lymph node memory CD4+ cells and with lymph node naive CD4+ cells.

Semi-nested PCR with Nested Universal Primer A followed constant-region reverse priming of full-length variable regions. TCRdb independently ran MiXCR on the 5' RACE reads; one entry per CDR3 protein. The sample lists approximately 60,000 distinct CDR3 sequences, around 26% seen once, with roughly 3.3% in the top ten. Memory CD4+ T cells were sorted as CD4+CD45RO+CD25- cells. The clonotype originates from a female donor with breast cancer. The sequenced material came from tumor-infiltrating memory CD4+ T cells sorted from the breast tumor. Subset: memory CD4+ T cells, CD4+CD45RO+CD25-.

This CDR3 reads CRPGGEVTQYF. The CDR3 DNA follows: TGCAGACCGGGGGGAGAGGTGACCCAGTACTTC. The chain couples TRBV20-1 to TRBJ2-5; 7 bases map to TRBD2. The CDR3 loop spans 11 amino acids. From germline, CDR1 is DFQATT and CDR2 SNEGSKA (reference sequence).